Each of the 21 T cell receptor beta chains below was sequenced from the same sample in a study of T cell responses to AZD1222 COVID-19 vaccine. The data were produced by immunoSEQ multiplex PCR, yet TCRdb's version contains in-frame clones alone and is incomplete. The data contain some 170,000 clones, about nine tenths of them singletons. The sample in question was peripheral blood, obtained 28 days after the second dose of the MenACWY control vaccine. These receptors were collected from an adult who received the MenACWY meningococcal vaccine as a control.

The chain has TRBV5-1 and TRBJ2-7; D is uncertain. Germline CDR1 reads SGHRS; CDR2 reads YFSETQ. V lost 1 base and J 6 bases, leaving 8 bases between the germline ends. The CDR3 is made up of 12 amino acids. CDR3 bases: TGCGCCAGCAGCTTGCCGACGGGCGAGCAGTACTTC. Encoded protein: CASSLPTGEQYF. Full variable domain (rest looked up from reference TRBV5-1 and TRBJ2-7): KAGVTQTPRYLIKTRGQQVTLSCSPISGHRSVSWYQQTPGQGLQFLFEYFSETQRNKGNFPGRFSGRQFSNSRSEMNVSTLELGDSALYLCASSLPTGEQYFGPGTRLTVT.

The V call is TRBV6-2 or TRBV6-3, the J call TRBJ1-5, with TRBD1 matching over 10 bases. Per germline, CDR1 MNHEY and CDR2 SVGEGT. V dropped 6 bases and J dropped 7; count of bases not matched to a gene: 6. This CDR3 has 14 amino acids. CDR3 protein: CASSRDRGGQPQHF. CDR3 nucleotide sequence: TGTGCCAGCAGCCGGGACAGGGGAGGACAGCCCCAGCATTTT.

The chain has TRBV11-3 and TRBJ2-1, with D uncertain. The V and J ends lost 8 bases and 2 bases respectively, with 13 bases between them. Germline V gene data show CDR1 as SGHNT and CDR2 as YENEEA. The CDR3 spans 14 residues. Here the CDR3 DNA reads TGTGCCAGCTCGGCTTCTTTAACCTACAATGAGCAGTTCTTC. It translates to CASSASLTYNEQFF.

The genes are TRBV27 and TRBJ1-5; D is possibly TRBD1 (6 bases). CDR1 and CDR2 (germline): MNHEY, SMNVEV (reference sequence). This CDR3 contains 13 residues. The V end lost 3 bases, the J end lost 4 bases, and 7 bases lay between the germline ends. CDR3 DNA sequence: TGTGCCAGCAGTTTCACAGGGAATCAGCCCCAGCATTTT. Protein sequence: CASSFTGNQPQHF.

The chain employs TRBV29-1 and TRBJ2-5, with a possible D match to TRBD1 (7 bases). The CDR3 is 15 residues long. Trimming left V 3 bases short and J 5 bases short, with 19 bases between. CDR1 and CDR2 (germline): SQVTM, ANQGSEA. The CDR3 sequence is CSVEGSRDSHETQYF. The CDR3, as DNA: TGCAGCGTTGAGGGTTCGCGGGACAGTCACGAGACCCAGTACTTC.

This sequence joins TRBV5-1 and TRBJ2-1; 7 nucleotides match TRBD2. Germline-derived CDR1 and CDR2 are SGHRS and YFSETQ. This CDR3 is built from 16 residues. V lost 3 bases, J lost 3 bases, and 9 bases stayed unmatched. DNA for the CDR3: TGCGCCAGCAGCTCCGTCGGGGGGACGGGCTACAATGAGCAGTTCTTC. Encoded protein: CASSSVGGTGYNEQFF.

The chain combines TRBV5-5 with TRBJ1-5; D is possibly TRBD1 (5 bases). The length of the CDR3 is 16 residues. The germline gives CDR1 SGHKS, CDR2 YYEKEE (reference sequence). V was shortened by 7 bases and J by 0 bases, with 17 bases between the two germline ends. CDR3 nucleotides: TGTGCCAGCTCGCGGTTGGGGACGAATAGCAATCAGCCCCAGCATTTT. Protein: CASSRLGTNSNQPQHF.

The rearrangement links TRBV27 to TRBJ2-2, with 8 bases lining up with TRBD2. J was trimmed by 4 bases and V by 6 bases; bases with no gene match: 10. Germline V gene lookup returns CDR1 MNHEY and CDR2 SMNVEV (reference sequence). This CDR3 region has 16 residues. The DNA for the CDR3 is TGTGCCAGCAGACCCGCGCGGGGGGCTTCCACCGGGGAGCTGTTTTTT. Residues: CASRPARGASTGELFF.

This chain joins TRBV5-6 and TRBJ1-5; D is uncertain. This CDR3 is 15 amino acids long. Trimming removed 2 bases from V and 0 bases from J, with 9 bases in between. Per germline, CDR1 SGHDT and CDR2 YYEEEE. This CDR3 reads CASSFRLNSNQPQHF. In DNA form, the CDR3 reads TGTGCCAGCAGCTTTAGGCTAAATAGCAATCAGCCCCAGCATTTT.

The chain is built from TRBV28 and TRBJ1-1; tentatively, D is TRBD1 (6 bases). This CDR3 comprises 13 residues. The germline V and J ends were trimmed by 8 bases and 6 bases, with 16 bases remaining between them. Germline V gene data show CDR1 as MDHEN and CDR2 as SYDVKM. The CDR3 coding sequence is TGTGCCAGCGGTCCTCCACAGGGCGCTGAAGCTTTCTTT. Amino acid sequence: CASGPPQGAEAFF.

The chain couples TRBV7-9 to TRBJ1-6; TRBD1 might be the D (6 bases). Trimming stripped 8 bases from V and 10 bases from J, with 12 bases between. This CDR3 spans 12 amino acids. Looked up from germline, CDR1 is SEHNR and CDR2 is FQNEAQ (reference sequence). This CDR3 is CASATGRSPLHF. CDR3 coding DNA: TGTGCCAGCGCTACAGGGAGGTCACCCCTCCACTTT.

V is TRBV6-4 and J is TRBJ1-1; TRBD1 is a possible D gene (6 bases). The CDR3 extends over 14 amino acids. V dropped 6 bases and J dropped 2 bases, with 13 bases sitting between them. From germline, CDR1 is MRHNA and CDR2 SNTAGT. The CDR3 sequence is CASRAGEANTEAFF. CDR3 nucleotide sequence: TGTGCCAGCAGGGCAGGGGAAGCAAACACTGAAGCTTTCTTT.

The chain uses TRBV4-3 and TRBJ1-2; D is perhaps TRBD1 (6 bases). Germline V lookup: CDR1 LGHNA, CDR2 YSLEER. V gave up 3 bases and J gave up 4 bases, with 18 bases separating them. The CDR3 loop spans 16 amino acids. CDR3: CASSQASQGFGYGYTF. The CDR3 region has the DNA TGCGCCAGCAGCCAGGCTTCACAGGGTTTCGGCTATGGCTACACCTTC.

This chain connects TRBV7-2 to TRBJ1-2, with 8 bases identical to TRBD1. CDR3 size: 15 residues. V was clipped by 2 bases and J by 6 bases; unmatched bases: 8. Germline assignment: CDR1 SGHTA and CDR2 FQGNSA. CDR3 sequence (DNA): TGTGCCAGCAGCTTATTTCAGGGGGCGCAGAATGGCTACACCTTC. Translation gives CASSLFQGAQNGYTF.

The sample holds a few counts of this clone. The gene calls are TRBV15 and TRBJ1-2; D is ambiguous. Germline assignment: CDR1 LNHNV and CDR2 YYDKDF (reference sequence). Between the trimmed V and J ends, which lost 0 bases and 8 bases, there was a span of 10 bases. This CDR3 spans 13 amino acids. The CDR3 sequence: CATSREGLGGYTF. The CDR3 nucleotides read TGTGCCACCAGCAGAGAGGGGTTAGGGGGCTACACCTTC.

The chain employs TRBV6-6 and TRBJ1-2; D remains unclear. Germline lookup yields CDR1 MNHNY and CDR2 SVGAGI (reference sequence). The CDR3 extends over 12 amino acids. V was pared by 6 bases and J by 2 bases, with 7 bases between. CDR3 DNA: TGTGCCAGCAGGCGGCAGAACTATGGCTACACCTTC. Residues: CASRRQNYGYTF.

This clone was seen once. The V gene is TRBV19, the J gene TRBJ1-1, with D possibly TRBD1 on 5 matching bases. CDR3 length: 15 residues. V was clipped by 3 bases and J by 1 base, with 12 bases between them. In germline, CDR1 is LNHDA, CDR2 SQIVND (reference sequence). The CDR3 reads CASSMVGAGNTEAFF. In DNA form, the CDR3 reads TGTGCCAGTAGTATGGTTGGGGCAGGGAACACTGAAGCTTTCTTT.

The V and J genes are TRBV28 and TRBJ2-5; no firm D call. V shed 3 bases and J shed 4 bases, with 9 bases lying between them. Germline V gene sequence: CDR1 MDHEN, CDR2 SYDVKM. The CDR3 length is 13 residues. The CDR3 region is CASSFRALETQYF. CDR3 in DNA: TGTGCCAGCAGTTTTCGGGCGTTAGAGACCCAGTACTTC.

The chain recombines TRBV5-4 with TRBJ2-7, with 11 positions matching TRBD2. Trimming at V came to 4 bases and at J to 4 bases, leaving 7 bases not matched to a gene. The length of the CDR3 is 15 residues. Germline CDR1 SGHNT, CDR2 YYREEE (reference sequence). The CDR3 DNA is TGTGCCAGCAGCGCGATAGCGGGAGGGGGGTACGAGCAGTACTTC. Residues: CASSAIAGGGYEQYF.

The V call is TRBV28, the J call TRBJ2-7, with D possibly matching TRBD1 (5 bases). V was pared by 2 bases and J by 4 bases, with 15 bases between. CDR3 length: 15 amino acids. Germline values: CDR1 MDHEN, CDR2 SYDVKM. CDR3 region: CASSLGAEGVYEQYF. The CDR3 region has the DNA TGTGCCAGCAGTTTAGGGGCGGAAGGCGTATACGAGCAGTACTTC.

The V gene is TRBV28, the J gene TRBJ1-1; tentative D call: TRBD1 (5 bases). Germline V gene sequence: CDR1 MDHEN, CDR2 SYDVKM. This CDR3 is 14 amino acids long. Trimming cost V 5 bases and J 2 bases, with 12 bases left between them. The CDR3 is CASSPAGGNTEAFF. In DNA, the CDR3 is TGTGCCAGCAGTCCGGCGGGGGGAAACACTGAAGCTTTCTTT.